One and the same sample provided the 5 T cell receptor beta chains below, sequenced in a study of blood T cell repertoires in COVID-19 (dated by TCRdb to about 2020). The library relied on the immunoSEQ multiplex PCR assay. TCRdb's version of the immuneACCESS table is confined to in-frame rearrangements and falls short of the full clone set. An unresolved V gene accounts for under half of the shortfall where checked; the remainder is of unknown origin. For this sample there are around 150,000 clones; approximately 83% appear just once. In total, the top ten clones hold roughly 9% of the sample. Sequencing was done on a sample of peripheral blood. The source of these receptors is a woman older than 75 with active or convalescent COVID-19.

The V and J genes are TRBV5-6 and TRBJ1-4; TRBD1 matches at 8 bases. The V and J ends lost 1 base and 7 bases, in that order; junction bases with no gene match: 15. The CDR3 is 18 amino acids. The germline CDR1 and CDR2 sequences are SGHDT and YYEEEE. CDR3 bases: TGTGCCAGCAGCTTGTCCGGGACAGGCCGAATTAGGGGTGAAAAACTGTTTTTT. Amino acid sequence: CASSLSGTGRIRGEKLFF.

The chain has TRBV6-2 or TRBV6-3 and TRBJ1-5; D gene unclear. Trimming removed 1 base from V and 0 bases from J, with 22 bases in between. CDR3 length: 20 amino acids. Germline V lookup: CDR1 MNHEY, CDR2 SVGEGT. CDR3 amino acids: CASSYFLGREGPYSNQPQHF. CDR3 DNA sequence: TGTGCCAGCAGTTACTTCCTCGGGCGGGAAGGTCCATATAGCAATCAGCCCCAGCATTTT.

V gene TRBV4-2 combines with J gene TRBJ1-5; D is undetermined. Deletions cut 1 base from V and 10 bases from J, with 17 bases between. The CDR3 totals 15 residues. The germline CDR1 and CDR2 sequences are LGHNA and YNFKEQ. CDR3 protein: CASSQADLADGPQHF. The CDR3, as DNA: TGTGCCAGCAGCCAAGCGGATCTAGCTGATGGACCCCAGCATTTT.

The chain is built from TRBV5-1 and TRBJ1-1; TRBD1 matches 7 bases. Looked up from germline, CDR1 is SGHRS and CDR2 is YFSETQ. With 4 bases clipped from V and 11 bases from J, the junction kept 17 bases outside the gene matches. CDR3 size: 15 residues. The CDR3 DNA is TGCGCCAGCAGCCCGGAAGGGGGCCCATCCTCGGGGGCTTTCTTT. It is translated as CASSPEGGPSSGAFF.

The chain uses TRBV15 and TRBJ1-1; 9 nucleotides align to TRBD1. Germline V gene data show CDR1 as LNHNV and CDR2 as YYDKDF (reference sequence). There are 16 residues in the CDR3. The J segment lost 4 bases and the V segment lost 3 bases, leaving 9 bases of the junction unmatched. In DNA, the CDR3 is TGTGCCACCAGCAGGGACAGGGGCCTTTCGCCCACTGAAGCTTTCTTT. It is translated as CATSRDRGLSPTEAFF.